This TCR beta chain derives from a study of T-cell memory formation after mild COVID-19 (dated by TCRdb to the early 2020s). Looking at the study overall: TCR sequence clusters from the two donors were found to be largely donor specific. Longitudinal TCRalpha and TCRbeta repertoire sequencing tracked T-cell clones expanding and contracting after mild COVID-19 in two donors. Two young, previously healthy adult volunteers made up the cohort, one male and one female.

V loses 5 bases, J loses 0 bases, and the germline ends lie 13 bases apart. CDR1 and CDR2 are read off the germline V gene (reference sequence) as SEHNR and FQNEAQ. Inclusive of the bounding cysteine and phenylalanine, the CDR3 is 16 residues long. CDR3 DNA is the only sequence kept; it has 48 bases, read in frame from the first base. PBMCs were isolated by Ficoll-Paque density gradient centrifugation. This clonotype occurred a few times. No cognate antigen has been identified for it. No base qualities exist here, and no much larger clone lies one base off it. Sequencing was performed on an Illumina NovaSeq 6000. TCRalpha and TCRbeta cDNA libraries were built by 5'RACE with constant-segment primers, adding sample barcodes and unique molecular identifiers. Trizol reagent was used to extract RNA from every sample. Libraries were amplified in two PCR steps, with a second sample barcode and Illumina TruSeq adapters added in the second step. The libraries were sequenced on an Illumina NovaSeq using 2 x 150 bp paired-end reads. The paper's data handling went like this. Reads were demultiplexed and collapsed into UMI-guided consensus sequences with migec v1.2.7. Using mixcr v2.1.11, UMI consensuses were aligned to TRA and TRB V and J templates and then assembled into clonotypes. Expanded or contracted clonotypes were those called significant by both edgeR and NoisET, with noise models trained on biological replicates. For edgeR calls, the thresholds were a false discovery rate-adjusted p below 0.01 and a log2 fold-change of 1. As an exploratory analysis of dynamics, PCA with hierarchical clustering was applied to max-normalized trajectories of the 1000 most abundant clonotypes. Separately sequenced CD4+ and CD8+ repertoires were used to assign the CD4 or CD8 phenotype of responding clones. The public reads were reanalyzed by TCRdb: fastp trimming at Q25, MiXCR alignment, in-frame beta chains only. Entries are consolidated by CDR3 protein sequence, retaining the most common genes and DNA. The V and J calls and clone size are TCRdb's, not the authors'. Recorded for this sample are 110,000 or so distinct CDR3 sequences; 22% of them occurred a single time. Under 50% of the sample is in the top ten clones.

The research as a whole found: Some responding clones were detected in pre-infection memory, which suggested that pre-existing cross-reactive memory T cells had joined the SARS-CoV-2 response. The second-wave clones that peaked on day 37 were not confirmed to be SARS-CoV-2 specific. Contracting CD4+ clones were located mainly in the CM and EM memory subsets, whereas CD8+ clones were found to be enriched in EMRA. The study included only a couple of mild cases, and larger cohorts that include severe cases with pre-infection samples were judged to be necessary. Clones that contracted from day 15 to 85 showed balanced CD4/CD8 phenotypes, whereas a second wave of clones that expanded from day 15 to 37 leaned towards CD4+.

In this chain, TRBV7-9 is recombined with TRBJ2-2, with the D gene tentatively TRBD1 or TRBD2, based on 6 matching bases in each. This TCR derives from a man between 18 and 35 years old who had mild COVID-19 (a few samples of this study predate the infection). The sample titles of this study are shuffled in the database, so cell type and time point are left out; the donor was told from shared clones. The source material was PBMCs or a T cell subset sorted from them (not recorded which). The CDR3 here reads CASSPDGGPNTGELFF. The bases are TGTGCCAGCAGCCCTGACGGGGGCCCGAACACCGGGGAGCTGTTTTTT.